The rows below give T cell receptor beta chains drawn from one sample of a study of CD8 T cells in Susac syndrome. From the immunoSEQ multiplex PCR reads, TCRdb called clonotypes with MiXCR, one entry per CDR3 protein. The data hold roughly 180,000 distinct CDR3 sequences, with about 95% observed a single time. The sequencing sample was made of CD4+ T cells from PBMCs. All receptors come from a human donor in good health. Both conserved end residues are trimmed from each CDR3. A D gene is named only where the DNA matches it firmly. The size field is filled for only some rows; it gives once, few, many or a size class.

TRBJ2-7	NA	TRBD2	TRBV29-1	SVEGGGGWFGYEQY
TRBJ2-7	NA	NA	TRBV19	ASSIEHPYEQY
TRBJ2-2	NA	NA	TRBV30	AWSPDTGELF
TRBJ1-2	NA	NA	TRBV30	AWSVSPFSYT
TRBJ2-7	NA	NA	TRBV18	ASSPQGTVYEQY
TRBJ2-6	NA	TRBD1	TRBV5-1	ASSLEGQAYGANVLT
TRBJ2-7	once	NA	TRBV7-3	ASSTGTIREQY
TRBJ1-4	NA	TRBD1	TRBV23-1	ASSQIRQGFEKLF
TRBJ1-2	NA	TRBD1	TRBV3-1	ASSFPGQGVVGYT
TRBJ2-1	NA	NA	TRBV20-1	SARPAAYNEQF
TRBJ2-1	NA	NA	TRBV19	ASSIGGNSYNEQF
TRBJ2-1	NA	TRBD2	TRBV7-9	ASSFSGRANEQF
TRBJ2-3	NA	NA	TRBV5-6	ASGLGLLGPDTQY
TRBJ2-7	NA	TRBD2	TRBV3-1	ASSQATSGRYEQY
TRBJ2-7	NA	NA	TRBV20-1	SAGRTSYEQY
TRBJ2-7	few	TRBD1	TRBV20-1	SATDRATEQY
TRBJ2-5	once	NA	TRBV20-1	SAWRIQETQY
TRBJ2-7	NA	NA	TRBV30	AWSPRDEQY
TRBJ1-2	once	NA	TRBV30	AWTLERNDGYT
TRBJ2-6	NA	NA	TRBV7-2	ASSLARPEGGANVLT
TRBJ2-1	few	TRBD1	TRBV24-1	ATSTGQGYNEQF
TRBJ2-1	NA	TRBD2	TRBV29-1	SGSSGSVEQF
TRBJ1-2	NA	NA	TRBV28	ASSFESYYGYT
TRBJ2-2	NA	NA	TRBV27	ASSPGTYNTGELF
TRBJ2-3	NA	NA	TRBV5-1	ASYGSTDTQY
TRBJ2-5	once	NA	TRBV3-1	ASSSEGPKETQY
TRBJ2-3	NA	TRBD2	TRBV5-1	ASSVSGRGSADTQY
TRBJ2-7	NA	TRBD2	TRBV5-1	ASSQGLAGVSHEQY
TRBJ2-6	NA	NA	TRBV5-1	ASSPSGSGANVLT
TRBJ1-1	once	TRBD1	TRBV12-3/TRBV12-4	ASRDRGRGNTEPF
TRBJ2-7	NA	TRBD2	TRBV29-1	SVSSGAPYEQY
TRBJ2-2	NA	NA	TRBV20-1	SAPSRDQHRELF
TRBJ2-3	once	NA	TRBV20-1	SASRVWDTQY
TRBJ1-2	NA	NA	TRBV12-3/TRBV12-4	ASSPRVRGLYGYT
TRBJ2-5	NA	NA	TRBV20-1	SASPGHPVVETQY
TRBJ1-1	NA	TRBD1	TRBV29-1	SALRTGGAF
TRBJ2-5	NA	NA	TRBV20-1	SAPGRRETQY
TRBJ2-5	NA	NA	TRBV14	ASSHQVEGTQY
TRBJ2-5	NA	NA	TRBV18	ASSLDNMETQY
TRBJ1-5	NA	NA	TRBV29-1	SVGDTGGRQPQH
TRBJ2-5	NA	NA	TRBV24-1	ATSDFRAGQETQY
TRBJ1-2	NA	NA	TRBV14	ASSLAHMDGYT
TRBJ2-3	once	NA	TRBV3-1	ASSPRLTYTDTQY
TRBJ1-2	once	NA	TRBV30	AWSKGGNHGYT
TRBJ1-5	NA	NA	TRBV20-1	SSLRGISNQPQH
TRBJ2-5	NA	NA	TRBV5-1	ASSRDSNGGETQY
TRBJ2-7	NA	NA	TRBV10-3	AISEEGHRHEQY
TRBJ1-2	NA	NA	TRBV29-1	SVEDPRGLAGYGYT
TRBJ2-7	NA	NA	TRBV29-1	SVSRNLDEQY
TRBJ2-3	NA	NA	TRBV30	AWSVQTADTQY
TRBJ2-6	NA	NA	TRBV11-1	ASSLSRSGANVLT
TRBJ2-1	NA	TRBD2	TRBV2	ASDLAGESNEQF